These 31 T cell receptor beta chains were sequenced from one sample in a study of graft-versus-host responses after intestinal transplantation. Clones were read by immunoSEQ multiplex PCR, and TCRdb kept only the in-frame ones, dropping some. The sample shows about 88,000 clones, 85% to 90% of them seen only once. For these TCRs, the target antigens are not known. The input for sequencing was unstimulated CD4+ T cells sorted from spleen or lymph node cells, taken before intestinal transplant. The origin of the receptors is a human donor who received an intestinal transplant.

The CDR3 DNA reads TGTGCCAGCAGCTGGGACTACACTGAAGCTTTCTTT. Translated: CASSWDYTEAFF. The V gene is TRBV5-8, the J gene TRBJ1-1; maybe TRBD1 (5 bases). This CDR3 comprises 12 residues. Germline assignment: CDR1 SGHTS and CDR2 YDEGEE. Between the trimmed V and J ends, which lost 3 bases and 3 bases, there was a span of 6 bases. Combining the CDR3 with reference TRBV5-8 and TRBJ1-1 gives the whole variable domain EAGVTQSPTHLIKTRGQQATLRCSPISGHTSVYWYQQALGLGLQFLLWYDEGEERNRGNFPPRFSGRQFPNYSSELNVNALELEDSALYLCASSWDYTEAFFGQGTRLTVV.

The J gene is TRBJ1-2, the V gene TRBV4-1; D might be TRBD1 (5 bases). The germline V gene encodes CDR1 MGHRA and CDR2 YSYEKL. V shed 2 bases and J shed 7 bases, with 14 bases lying between them. The CDR3 is 14 residues long. The CDR3 spells CASSQTPGLPGYTF. CDR3 in DNA: TGCGCCAGCAGCCAAACCCCGGGACTTCCTGGCTACACCTTC.

The genes are TRBV5-4 and TRBJ1-1; TRBD1 matches at 9 bases. The CDR3 covers 16 residues. CDR1 is SGHNT and CDR2 is YYREEE in the germline V gene (reference sequence). The ends lost 5 bases at V and 4 bases at J; junction bases unmatched: 12. The CDR3 bases are TGTGCCAGCAGTTGGGGGACAGGGTCGGTTGGCACTGAAGCTTTCTTT. Translated, it gives CASSWGTGSVGTEAFF.

This clone has a single count. V usage is TRBV7-9 and J usage is TRBJ1-1; tentatively, D is TRBD1 (5 bases). Germline CDR1 reads SEHNR; CDR2 reads FQNEAQ (reference sequence). The CDR3 length is 12 residues. The V gene lost 2 bases and the J gene lost 5 bases, with 6 bases spanning the gap. CDR3: CASSLPGTEAFF. CDR3 nucleotides: TGTGCCAGCAGCTTACCAGGGACTGAAGCTTTCTTT.

The J gene is TRBJ1-2, the V gene TRBV5-1; D unclear. This CDR3 is built from 13 residues. The V gene's germline CDR1 is SGHRS and CDR2 YFSETQ. The V gene lost 0 bases and the J gene lost 4 bases, with 7 bases spanning the gap. The CDR3 DNA reads as TGCGCCAGCAGCTTGGGGGAGATCTATGGCTACACCTTC. Its translation: CASSLGEIYGYTF.

The CDR3, as DNA: TGCGCCAGCAGCCGAGATCAGCAGGGCATGAACACCGGGGAGCTGTTTTTT. Its protein product is CASSRDQQGMNTGELFF. V gene TRBV4-1 combines with J gene TRBJ2-2; D is possibly TRBD1 (5 bases). The CDR3 sequence is 17 residues long. From germline, CDR1 is MGHRA and CDR2 YSYEKL. The V and J ends lost 4 bases and 1 base respectively, with 16 bases between them.

V and J are TRBV7-2 and TRBJ2-6, with a tentative D call TRBD1 (5 bases). CDR3 size: 18 residues. V was clipped by 5 bases and J by 0 bases, with 17 bases between them. From germline, CDR1 is SGHTA and CDR2 FQGNSA. Written as DNA, the CDR3 is TGTGCCAGCAGCGAGAAGACAGCCTATCTCTCTGGGGCCAACGTCCTGACTTTC. It specifies CASSEKTAYLSGANVLTF.

The chain links TRBV12-5 to TRBJ1-2; 7 positions agree with TRBD1. Trimming cost V 3 bases and J 7 bases; bases outside gene matches: 5. The CDR3 totals 13 residues. Germline CDR1 reads LGHNT; CDR2 reads FRNRAP. In nucleotides, the CDR3 is TGTGCTAGTGGTTTACCACAGGGGTCTGGCTACACCTTC. Its protein product is CASGLPQGSGYTF.

The chain recombines TRBV4-1 with TRBJ2-2; unclear D gene. The CDR3 has 13 amino acids. Germline V gene lookup returns CDR1 MGHRA and CDR2 YSYEKL. Trimming removed 6 bases from V and 2 bases from J, with 7 bases in between. In DNA form, the CDR3 reads TGCGCCAGCAGAGACACTAACACCGGGGAGCTGTTTTTT. Protein sequence: CASRDTNTGELFF.

The chain combines TRBV15 with TRBJ1-3, with D maybe TRBD1 (6 bases). The V gene lost 4 bases and the J gene lost 4 bases, with 8 bases spanning the gap. Germline-derived CDR1 and CDR2 are LNHNV and YYDKDF (reference sequence). The CDR3 has 13 amino acids. CDR3 sequence reads: CATSIGQGNTIYF. CDR3 bases: TGTGCCACCAGCATAGGACAGGGAAACACCATATATTTT.

This chain links TRBV5-1 with TRBJ2-5; 8 bases are a match to TRBD2. CDR1 SGHRS and CDR2 YFSETQ come from the germline V gene. This CDR3 is 17 amino acids long. V dropped 0 bases and J dropped 4; count of bases not matched to a gene: 11. The CDR3 coding sequence is TGCGCCAGCAGCTTGGGGACTAGCCCCGGCCAGCGAGAGACCCAGTACTTC. This gives the protein CASSLGTSPGQRETQYF.

The chain employs TRBV25-1 and TRBJ1-1; D unresolved. Germline V gives CDR1 MGHDK, CDR2 SYGVNS. V lost 6 bases to trimming and J lost 4 bases, with 18 bases between them. The CDR3 is 15 residues long. The CDR3 sequence: CASRPSKVPGTEAFF. DNA of the CDR3: TGTGCCAGCAGACCCTCGAAGGTGCCGGGCACTGAAGCTTTCTTT.

The chain joins TRBV5-4 to TRBJ2-3; D possibly corresponds to TRBD2 (5 bases). The V end lost 2 bases, the J end lost 4 bases, and 20 bases lay between the germline ends. The CDR3 sequence is 17 residues long. CDR1 and CDR2 (germline): SGHNT, YYREEE (reference sequence). The CDR3 spells CASSFSGGSSSSDTQYF. In DNA, the CDR3 is TGTGCCAGCAGCTTCTCCGGAGGTAGCTCCTCCTCAGATACGCAGTATTTT.

The CDR3 is CASSVSGGGYTF. For the CDR3, the DNA is TGTGCCAGCAGCGTTTCAGGGGGTGGCTACACCTTC. The chain combines TRBV9 with TRBJ1-2, with TRBD1 identical over 7 bases. Germline V gene lookup returns CDR1 SGDLS and CDR2 YYNGEE. The V and J ends lost 2 bases and 7 bases, in that order; junction bases with no gene match: 2. The CDR3 sequence is 12 residues long.

This chain links TRBV11-1 with TRBJ2-3; D perhaps matches TRBD1 (6 bases). Per the germline V gene, CDR1 is SGHAT and CDR2 is FQDESV (reference sequence). This CDR3 is 15 amino acids long. V was shortened by 2 bases and J by 1 base, with 10 bases between the two germline ends. The DNA for the CDR3 is TGTGCCAGCAGCTTATCAGGGGACCGCACAGATACGCAGTATTTT. This codes for CASSLSGDRTDTQYF. The full variable domain, its missing parts supplied by reference TRBV11-1 and TRBJ2-3, is EAEVAQSPRYKITEKSQAVAFWCDPISGHATLYWYRQILGQGPELLVQFQDESVVDDSQLPKDRFSAERLKGVDSTLKIQPAELGDSAMYLCASSLSGDRTDTQYFGPGTRLTVL.

The chain uses TRBV25-1 and TRBJ2-2; TRBD1 might be the D (5 bases). Trimming cost V 1 base and J 7 bases, with 19 bases left between them. The CDR3 spans 17 residues. The V gene's germline CDR1 is MGHDK and CDR2 SYGVNS. Here the CDR3 DNA reads TGTGCCAGCAGTGAATTCGGAAGGGGATTTGGTGACGGGGAGCTGTTTTTT. It translates to CASSEFGRGFGDGELFF.

This clone was seen only a few times. This chain uses TRBV6-6 with TRBJ1-2; D is uncertain. The CDR3 totals 14 residues. Germline lookup yields CDR1 MNHNY and CDR2 SVGAGI (reference sequence). V was shortened by 2 bases and J by 4 bases, with 11 bases between the two germline ends. The CDR3 nucleotides read TGTGCCAGCAGTTACGGGCCGGTGAGCTATGGCTACACCTTC. It yields the protein CASSYGPVSYGYTF.

J is TRBJ1-1 and V is TRBV5-5; D may be TRBD1 (5 bases). From germline, CDR1 is SGHKS and CDR2 YYEKEE (reference sequence). V lost 4 bases to trimming and J lost 1 base, with 17 bases between them. The CDR3 contains 16 residues. The CDR3 DNA follows: TGTGCCAGCAGCGGGAACGCAGGGTTTGGGAACACTGAAGCTTTCTTT. As protein: CASSGNAGFGNTEAFF. Complete variable domain (other parts from reference TRBV5-5 and TRBJ1-1): DAGVTQSPTHLIKTRGQQVTLRCSPISGHKSVSWYQQVLGQGPQFIFQYYEKEERGRGNFPDRFSARQFPNYSSELNVNALLLGDSALYLCASSGNAGFGNTEAFFGQGTRLTVV.

The J gene is TRBJ1-5, the V gene TRBV25-1, with D unresolved. CDR3 length: 12 amino acids. Germline CDR1 is MGHDK and CDR2 is SYGVNS. Trimming took 5 bases from V and 9 from J, leaving 11 bases between them. The CDR3 sequence: CASSSPTGPQHF. The CDR3 nucleotides read TGTGCCAGCAGTTCCCCAACGGGGCCCCAGCATTTT.

The chain combines TRBV6-1 with TRBJ1-3; a possible D gene is TRBD1 (5 bases). The ends were cut back, 6 bases at V and 8 bases at J, with 11 bases in the middle. CDR1 is MNHNS, CDR2 SASEGT, per germline. The CDR3 runs to 12 residues. The CDR3 reads CASRFREYTIYF. As DNA, the CDR3 is TGTGCCAGCAGGTTCAGGGAATACACCATATATTTT.

The chain carries TRBV10-2 and TRBJ1-1; weak D call: TRBD1 (5 bases). The CDR3 covers 14 residues. With 6 bases removed from V and 7 bases from J, the gap between germline ends came to 18 bases. Per the germline V gene, CDR1 is WSHSY and CDR2 is SAAADI. CDR3 amino acids: CASREPGPESEAFF. In DNA, the CDR3 is TGCGCCAGCAGGGAACCAGGGCCGGAAAGTGAAGCTTTCTTT.

DNA for the CDR3: TGTGCCAGCAGCTCCGGACAGGCAACTAATGAAAAACTGTTTTTT. It yields the protein CASSSGQATNEKLFF. This chain uses TRBV7-9 with TRBJ1-4; 7 nucleotides agree with TRBD1. The CDR3 extends over 15 amino acids. CDR1 SEHNR and CDR2 FQNEAQ come from the germline V gene (reference sequence). J lost 0 bases, V lost 4 bases, and 2 bases had no gene match.

The V call is TRBV18, the J call TRBJ1-6; D is uncertain. Germline V gives CDR1 KGHSH, CDR2 LQKENI. V was clipped by 6 bases and J by 8 bases, with 14 bases between them. The length of the CDR3 is 14 residues. The CDR3 DNA sequence: TGTGCCAGCTCTCCAAGCGGCGGAGATTCACCCCTCCACTTT. It codes for CASSPSGGDSPLHF.

The rearrangement joins TRBV19 to TRBJ2-3, with 10 bases that match TRBD1. Germline CDR1 and CDR2: LNHDA and SQIVND (reference sequence). With V trimmed by 6 bases and J by 6 bases, 9 bases remained unmatched. CDR3 length equals 15 residues. The CDR3 reads CASRNRDRGQDTQYF. The CDR3 DNA reads as TGTGCCAGTAGGAACCGGGACAGGGGCCAGGATACGCAGTATTTT.

CDR3 coding DNA: TGCGCCAGCAGCTTGGAAACCGGGAACACTGAAGCTTTCTTT. Its translation is CASSLETGNTEAFF. J is TRBJ1-1 and V is TRBV5-1, with D unresolved. V lost 0 bases and J lost 1, with 7 bases in between. CDR1 SGHRS and CDR2 YFSETQ come from the germline V gene. This CDR3 has 14 residues. The full variable domain, rest sourced from reference TRBV5-1 and TRBJ1-1, is KAGVTQTPRYLIKTRGQQVTLSCSPISGHRSVSWYQQTPGQGLQFLFEYFSETQRNKGNFPGRFSGRQFSNSRSEMNVSTLELGDSALYLCASSLETGNTEAFFGQGTRLTVV.

This chain joins TRBV5-4 and TRBJ1-2, with a tentative D call TRBD1 (5 bases). V dropped 5 bases and J dropped 4 bases, with 12 bases sitting between them. CDR3 length: 13 residues. Germline values: CDR1 SGHNT, CDR2 YYREEE (reference sequence). CDR3 bases: TGTGCCAGCAGGGGAGGGGTGAGCTATGGCTACACCTTC. This gives the protein CASRGGVSYGYTF.

The chain uses TRBV14 and TRBJ1-2, with a weak D call TRBD1 (6 bases). Germline values: CDR1 SGHDN, CDR2 FVKESK. The CDR3 is made up of 15 amino acids. Trimming took 4 bases from V and 2 from J, leaving 14 bases between them. CDR3 DNA: TGTGCCAGCAGCCCCGCAGGGGCGGCGAACTATGGCTACACCTTC. Amino acids: CASSPAGAANYGYTF.

V and J are TRBV13 and TRBJ2-7; 10 nucleotides line up with TRBD2. The CDR3 length is 17 residues. Germline V gene data show CDR1 as PRHDT and CDR2 as FYEKMQ (reference sequence). Losses at the gene ends were 0 bases for V and 3 bases for J; bases not matched to a gene: 8. The DNA of the CDR3 is TGTGCCAGCAGCTTAGGCCGGGGTCAGCGGGGGGGCTACGAGCAGTACTTC. It codes for CASSLGRGQRGGYEQYF.

This sequence joins TRBV9 and TRBJ1-2; D is unresolved. This CDR3 has 15 residues. With 0 bases removed from V and 8 bases from J, the gap between germline ends came to 17 bases. Germline values: CDR1 SGDLS, CDR2 YYNGEE. CDR3 residues: CASSVGLREAGGYTF. In nucleotides, the CDR3 is TGTGCCAGCAGCGTAGGGTTGAGGGAAGCGGGGGGCTACACCTTC.

The chain carries TRBV9 and TRBJ2-2; 7 bases map to TRBD1. Germline values: CDR1 SGDLS, CDR2 YYNGEE. Trimming cost V 5 bases and J 4 bases; bases outside gene matches: 5. The length of the CDR3 is 14 residues. The CDR3 protein is CASSTGTATGELFF. CDR3 coding DNA: TGTGCCAGCAGTACCGGGACAGCCACCGGGGAGCTGTTTTTT.

V usage is TRBV7-9 and J usage is TRBJ2-1; D uncertain. The CDR3 length is 15 residues. The V gene lost 5 bases and the J gene lost 0 bases, with 11 bases spanning the gap. Germline V CDR1 and CDR2: SEHNR, FQNEAQ (reference sequence). The CDR3 bases are TGTGCCAGCAGCCCCACGCTACCCTCCTACAATGAGCAGTTCTTC. Translating gives CASSPTLPSYNEQFF. Combining the CDR3 with reference TRBV7-9 and TRBJ2-1 gives the whole variable domain DTGVSQNPRHKITKRGQNVTFRCDPISEHNRLYWYRQTLGQGPEFLTYFQNEAQLEKSRLLSDRFSAERPKGSFSTLEIQRTEQGDSAMYLCASSPTLPSYNEQFFGPGTRLTVL.